One sample yielded the 31 T cell receptor beta chains listed below, sequenced in a study of beta chain features in type 1 diabetes. The sequenced template was cDNA made from the entire isolated RNA. The table came from immunoSEQ multiplex PCR; TCRdb's copy has only in-frame clones and leaves some out. The data show tens of thousands of clones, 52% seen once. Antigens of these TCRs are unknown. Findings and limits, study-wide: Type 1 diabetes patients showed a moderate but significant shortening of TCRB CDR3s in all four CD4+ subsets.

Sequencing was performed on Tregs from blood. These receptors originate from a woman aged 35 to 49 with type 1 diabetes.

This clone has only one observation. V gene TRBV2 combines with J gene TRBJ2-7, with unresolved D. The V gene lost 6 bases and the J gene lost 1 base, with 13 bases spanning the gap. Germline V CDR1 and CDR2: SNHLY, FYNNEI. CDR3 length equals 14 residues. As DNA, the CDR3 is TGTGCCAGCAGCTTGGAGCTAGGTTCCTACGAGCAGTACTTC. Protein product: CASSLELGSYEQYF.

This chain connects TRBV2 to TRBJ1-2; TRBD1 matches 10 bases. CDR1 is SNHLY and CDR2 is FYNNEI in the germline V gene. With V trimmed by 2 bases and J by 5 bases, 11 bases remained unmatched. The CDR3 extends over 17 amino acids. CDR3 amino acids: CASSERGQGLGGYGYTF. The CDR3 DNA reads as TGTGCCAGCAGTGAAAGGGGACAGGGGCTAGGTGGATATGGCTACACCTTC.

The chain's CDR3 is CASSYGQDTEAFF. DNA of the CDR3: TGCGCCAGCAGTTACGGACAGGACACTGAAGCTTTCTTT. V and J are TRBV5-1 and TRBJ1-1, with TRBD1 matching over 7 bases. This CDR3 spans 13 amino acids. V was clipped by 5 bases and J by 3 bases; unmatched bases: 4. Germline CDR1 reads SGHRS; CDR2 reads YFSETQ.

The chain is built from TRBV30 and TRBJ1-3; D gene ambiguous. Deletions cut 1 base from V and 6 bases from J, with 10 bases between. The germline CDR1 and CDR2 sequences are GTSNPN and SVGIG (reference sequence). This CDR3 has 13 residues. CDR3 sequence reads: CAWSGTGVNTIYF. The CDR3 DNA reads as TGTGCCTGGAGTGGAACCGGGGTAAACACCATATATTTT. Based on the CDR3 plus reference TRBV30 and TRBJ1-3, the full variable domain is SQTIHQWPATLVQPVGSPLSLECTVEGTSNPNLYWYRQAAGRGLQLLFYSVGIGQISSEVPQNLSASRPQDRQFILSSKKLLLSDSGFYLCAWSGTGVNTIYFGEGSWLTVV.

This clone was observed a few times. V is TRBV4-2 and J is TRBJ2-7; D remains unclear. The CDR3 is made up of 16 amino acids. CDR1 LGHNA and CDR2 YNFKEQ come from the germline V gene. The V end lost 1 base, the J end lost 5 bases, and 18 bases lay between the germline ends. As DNA, the CDR3 is TGTGCCAGCAGCCAAGGAGAACTCCCCGCGCTCGACGAGCAGTACTTC. Protein: CASSQGELPALDEQYF.

This clone has just a few counts. The chain is built from TRBV7-2 and TRBJ2-1; 10 nucleotides line up with TRBD2. Germline trimming cut 5 bases from V and 15 bases from J; bases unmatched to any gene: 7. The CDR3 has 12 amino acids. CDR1 SGHTA and CDR2 FQGNSA come from the germline V gene. CDR3 DNA sequence: TGTGCCAGCAGCAGAGCGGGAGGGTTGGGGTTCTTC. Its translation: CASSRAGGLGFF.

The chain links TRBV29-1 to TRBJ1-5, with D perhaps TRBD1 (6 bases). Trimming stripped 3 bases from V and 11 bases from J, with 14 bases between. Germline V gene data show CDR1 as SQVTM and CDR2 as ANQGSEA. This CDR3 is built from 12 residues. This CDR3 is CSVEEGGATQHF. CDR3 in DNA: TGCAGCGTTGAGGAGGGGGGGGCAACCCAGCATTTT.

In regard to this clone: This CDR3 is also generated by other DNA sequences in the sample. This rearrangement joins TRBV5-5 to TRBJ2-7; 8 bases agree with TRBD1. V lost 0 bases and J lost 2; bases outside the gene matches: 1. The CDR3 covers 14 residues. Germline V lookup: CDR1 SGHKS, CDR2 YYEKEE (reference sequence). The CDR3 here is CASSLGTGPYEQYF. In DNA, the CDR3 is TGTGCCAGCAGCTTGGGGACAGGGCCCTACGAGCAGTACTTC.

CDR3 in amino acids: CASSEANIARFGSSYEQYF. DNA of the CDR3: TGTGCCAGCAGTGAAGCCAATATTGCCCGGTTTGGTTCTTCCTACGAGCAGTACTTC. The chain combines TRBV2 with TRBJ2-7; D gene ambiguous. Germline values: CDR1 SNHLY, CDR2 FYNNEI. There are 19 residues in the CDR3. Trimming left V 0 bases short and J 1 base short, with 22 bases between.

About this clone itself: One junction end does not reproduce the germline sequence, and a read error may be involved. This sequence joins TRBV5-4 and TRBJ2-7; 7 bases are shared with TRBD2. Germline V gene data show CDR1 as SGHNT and CDR2 as YYREEE (reference sequence). This CDR3 is 14 amino acids long. The CDR3 sequence: CASSLGRSSYEQYF. Here the CDR3 DNA reads TGCGCCAGCAGCCTCGGGAGGAGCTCCTACGAGCAGTACTTC.

This chain joins TRBV5-4 and TRBJ2-3; 7 bases fit TRBD2. From germline, CDR1 is SGHNT and CDR2 YYREEE (reference sequence). The CDR3 is made up of 15 amino acids. Trimming cost V 3 bases and J 1 base; bases outside gene matches: 5. The CDR3 bases are TGTGCCAGCAGCTCAGGGAGGGCCGGCACAGATACGCAGTATTTT. Translated: CASSSGRAGTDTQYF.

The rearrangement uses TRBV4-1 and TRBJ1-2; 9 bases align to TRBD1. After removal of 2 bases from V and 3 bases from J, the junction contained 7 bases not matched to a gene. CDR1 is MGHRA, CDR2 YSYEKL, per germline. The CDR3 is 16 residues long. The CDR3 reads CASSQPYRGPDYGYTF. DNA for the CDR3: TGCGCCAGCAGCCAACCCTACAGGGGGCCGGACTATGGCTACACCTTC.

This clone was observed a single time. V is TRBV30 and J is TRBJ1-1, with TRBD1 matching over 9 bases. The CDR3 consists of 13 residues. From germline, CDR1 is GTSNPN and CDR2 SVGIG (reference sequence). J gave up 5 bases and V 5 bases, and 6 bases lay outside the gene matches. This CDR3 reads CAWAGQGGTEAFF. The CDR3, as DNA: TGTGCCTGGGCGGGACAGGGAGGGACTGAAGCTTTCTTT.

The chain couples TRBV7-2 to TRBJ2-3, with a tentative D call TRBD1 (5 bases). The CDR3 runs to 14 residues. Trimming removed 4 bases at V and 2 bases at J, with 10 bases between. Germline V lookup: CDR1 SGHTA, CDR2 FQGNSA. CDR3: CASSYDSLTDTQYF. The CDR3 nucleotides read TGTGCCAGCAGCTACGACAGTCTCACAGATACGCAGTATTTT.

The V and J genes are TRBV7-9 and TRBJ2-1; D call uncertain. Per germline, CDR1 SEHNR and CDR2 FQNEAQ (reference sequence). This CDR3 region has 17 residues. V was cut by 0 bases and J by 0 bases, with 12 bases left in between. The CDR3 nucleotides are TGTGCCAGCAGCTTAGCCCCGACTGCAAACTCCTACAATGAGCAGTTCTTC. Protein sequence: CASSLAPTANSYNEQFF.

The gene calls are TRBV7-2 and TRBJ1-2; perhaps TRBD1 as D (5 bases). The CDR3 loop spans 15 amino acids. The germline V gene encodes CDR1 SGHTA and CDR2 FQGNSA. V was pared by 1 base and J by 4 bases, with 13 bases between. For the CDR3, the DNA is TGTGCCAGCAGCTTAGTGCAGGGCTTCGTCTATGGCTACACCTTC. Translated, it gives CASSLVQGFVYGYTF.

This clone was recorded once. The chain combines TRBV4-2 with TRBJ1-2, with D hard to call. CDR1 is LGHNA and CDR2 is YNFKEQ in the germline V gene. The CDR3 has 18 residues. Trimming cost V 0 bases and J 4 bases, with 21 bases left between them. CDR3 sequence: CASSQDHRGFRAIYGYTF. In DNA form, the CDR3 reads TGTGCCAGCAGCCAAGATCATCGGGGTTTTAGGGCTATCTATGGCTACACCTTC.

This sequence joins TRBV27 and TRBJ2-5, with D perhaps TRBD2 (6 bases). The CDR3 length is 15 residues. Trimming left V 5 bases short and J 4 bases short, with 17 bases between. Germline V gives CDR1 MNHEY, CDR2 SMNVEV (reference sequence). CDR3 DNA: TGTGCCAGCAGTCCCACCGGACCGGAGGGAGAGACCCAGTACTTC. Its translation: CASSPTGPEGETQYF.

CDR3 nucleotides: TGTGCCAGCAGTGAACCGACGAGCGGGGGGGTCAGAGAGACCCAGTACTTC. Protein product: CASSEPTSGGVRETQYF. The V gene is TRBV28, the J gene TRBJ2-5, with 10 bases fitting TRBD2. The CDR3 has 17 residues. Germline CDR1 MDHEN, CDR2 SYDVKM. V was pared by 5 bases and J by 4 bases, with 13 bases of the junction left unmatched. The whole variable domain, filled in from reference TRBV28 and TRBJ2-5, reads DVKVTQSSRYLVKRTGEKVFLECVQDMDHENMFWYRQDPGLGLRLIYFSYDVKMKEKGDIPEGYSVSREKKERFSLILESASTNQTSMYLCASSEPTSGGVRETQYFGPGTRLLVL.

The gene calls are TRBV5-6 and TRBJ2-3; maybe TRBD1 (5 bases). Trimming removed 1 base at V and 3 bases at J, with 9 bases between. Germline loops: CDR1 SGHDT, CDR2 YYEEEE. The CDR3 has 14 amino acids. For the CDR3, the DNA is TGTGCCAGCAGCTTGAGCAGGGTTACAGATACGCAGTATTTT. It codes for CASSLSRVTDTQYF.

A few counts support this clone. This chain uses TRBV5-1 with TRBJ2-7, with a tentative D call TRBD1 (5 bases). The CDR3 has 14 residues. V shed 4 bases and J shed 11 bases, with 22 bases lying between them. CDR1 SGHRS and CDR2 YFSETQ come from the germline V gene. The CDR3 sequence is CASSPSPAQGRKYF. For the CDR3, the DNA is TGCGCCAGCAGCCCGTCCCCGGCGCAGGGCCGTAAGTACTTC.

V usage is TRBV28 and J usage is TRBJ2-2, with 9 bases lining up with TRBD2. The germline CDR1 and CDR2 sequences are MDHEN and SYDVKM. The CDR3 has 14 residues. Trimming removed 11 bases from V and 5 bases from J; junction bases left unmatched: 9. The CDR3 nucleotides are TGTGCCGGCGGGAGGGGGCGAGTTACCGGGGAGCTGTTTTTT. It codes for CAGGRGRVTGELFF. Full variable domain (missing parts from reference TRBV28 and TRBJ2-2): DVKVTQSSRYLVKRTGEKVFLECVQDMDHENMFWYRQDPGLGLRLIYFSYDVKMKEKGDIPEGYSVSREKKERFSLILESASTNQTSMYLCAGGRGRVTGELFFGEGSRLTVL.

This chain uses TRBV16 with TRBJ1-1; D ambiguous. The CDR3 spans 14 residues. Germline V gives CDR1 KGHSY, CDR2 FQNENV. V was pared by 2 bases and J by 2 bases, with 9 bases between. This CDR3 is CASSQVQANTEAFF. The DNA for the CDR3 is TGTGCCAGCAGCCAAGTGCAGGCTAACACTGAAGCTTTCTTT.

This clone was observed a handful of times. As DNA, the CDR3 is TGCAGCGTTAGGGGCACGGACACTGAAGCTTTCTTT. Its translation: CSVRGTDTEAFF. The V gene is TRBV29-1, the J gene TRBJ1-1; TRBD1 might be the D (5 bases). The germline V gene has CDR1 SQVTM and CDR2 ANQGSEA. The V gene lost 5 bases and the J gene lost 3 bases, with 10 bases spanning the gap. This CDR3 is 12 amino acids long.

V is TRBV5-6 and J is TRBJ1-1; D unclear. V was cut by 1 base and J by 6 bases, with 13 bases left in between. The germline gives CDR1 SGHDT, CDR2 YYEEEE. The CDR3 runs to 14 residues. CDR3 region: CASSLNPAGAEAFF. CDR3 nucleotide sequence: TGTGCCAGCAGCTTGAACCCCGCCGGAGCTGAAGCTTTCTTT.

This chain connects TRBV6-5 to TRBJ1-1, with 9 positions matching TRBD1. This CDR3 is 14 amino acids long. Unmatched junction bases numbered 7, after V lost 4 bases and J lost 7 bases. CDR1 is MNHEY, CDR2 SVGAGI, per germline. The CDR3 here is CASSSPGQGGEAFF. The CDR3 DNA is TGTGCCAGCAGTTCCCCGGGACAGGGAGGTGAAGCTTTCTTT.

The count of this clone is one. The V gene is TRBV28, the J gene TRBJ2-3; 12 nucleotides agree with TRBD2. CDR1 and CDR2 (germline): MDHEN, SYDVKM. The CDR3 loop spans 16 amino acids. J gave up 4 bases and V 5 bases, and 7 bases lay outside the gene matches. The CDR3 region is CASSGSSGRAADTQYF. In nucleotides, the CDR3 is TGTGCCAGCAGTGGTTCTAGCGGGAGGGCCGCAGATACGCAGTATTTT.

This clone has only a few counts. The rearrangement links TRBV5-4 to TRBJ1-3, with 7 bases lining up with TRBD1. CDR3 length: 15 amino acids. The trim removed 2 bases at V and 4 bases at J, leaving 6 bases unmatched. Germline values: CDR1 SGHNT, CDR2 YYREEE (reference sequence). CDR3 nucleotide sequence: TGTGCCAGCAGCTTTGGACAGGACTTCGGAAACACCATATATTTT. It specifies CASSFGQDFGNTIYF.

This chain links TRBV7-2 with TRBJ2-5; weak D call: TRBD2 (5 bases). V was clipped by 7 bases and J by 5 bases, with 11 bases between them. CDR3 length equals 12 residues. CDR1 and CDR2 (germline): SGHTA, FQGNSA. Written as DNA, the CDR3 is TGTGCCAGCACCCGGGGAGTGGAGACCCAGTACTTC. It codes for CASTRGVETQYF.

The chain couples TRBV7-2 to TRBJ1-1; D is possibly TRBD1 (6 bases). CDR1 and CDR2 (germline): SGHTA, FQGNSA. With 3 bases removed from V and 5 bases from J, the gap between germline ends came to 10 bases. This CDR3 is 13 amino acids long. CDR3 sequence (DNA): TGTGCCAGCAGCTTCGGTCAGGGGACTGAAGCTTTCTTT. It translates to CASSFGQGTEAFF.

This rearrangement joins TRBV9 to TRBJ2-1; TRBD2 aligns across 7 bases. The length of the CDR3 is 14 residues. V lost 0 bases and J lost 5; bases outside the gene matches: 2. Germline-derived CDR1 and CDR2 are SGDLS and YYNGEE. CDR3 residues: CASSVVGRDNEQFF. CDR3 bases: TGTGCCAGCAGCGTAGTTGGGAGGGACAATGAGCAGTTCTTC.